The next 21 T cell receptor beta chains were all read from a single sample in a study of blood T cell repertoires in COVID-19. Libraries were prepared by immunoSEQ multiplex PCR; TCRdb keeps only in-frame clonotypes and omits some of them. The repertoire has approximately 44,000 clones, almost 80% of them found once; the top ten carry roughly a third. Sequencing used peripheral blood. Receptors were obtained from a woman older than 75 with acute or convalescent COVID-19.

This chain joins TRBV2 and TRBJ2-1; D gene uncertain. The length of the CDR3 is 15 residues. Germline assignment: CDR1 SNHLY and CDR2 FYNNEI. V lost 5 bases and J lost 2, with 13 bases in between. CDR3 amino acids: CASSTPRRPYNEQFF. The CDR3 nucleotides are TGTGCCAGCAGTACCCCCCGCAGGCCCTACAATGAGCAGTTCTTC.

The chain recombines TRBV5-6 with TRBJ2-3; no reliable D call. The CDR3 is made up of 14 amino acids. V lost 1 base and J lost 1, with 7 bases in between. CDR1 and CDR2 from the germline V gene are SGHDT and YYEEEE. DNA for the CDR3: TGTGCCAGCAGCTTGTTTACACGCACAGATACGCAGTATTTT. Translating it yields CASSLFTRTDTQYF.

The sample holds a few counts of this clone. The chain recombines TRBV3-1 (or the pseudogene TRBV3-2) with TRBJ1-2; D gene unclear. The V end was cut by 6 bases, the J end by 6 bases, with 14 bases between. Germline values: CDR1 LGHDT, CDR2 YNNKEL (reference sequence). The CDR3 has 13 amino acids. CDR3 protein: CASRAPGGHGYTF. CDR3 in DNA: TGTGCCAGCAGGGCCCCCGGTGGGCATGGCTACACCTTC.

The V gene is TRBV5-1, the J gene TRBJ2-7, with 9 bases that match TRBD1. With V trimmed by 4 bases and J by 6 bases, 5 bases remained unmatched. CDR3 size: 13 residues. Germline CDR1 and CDR2: SGHRS and YFSETQ. The CDR3 sequence: CASSPSDRGEQYF. The CDR3 nucleotides are TGCGCCAGCAGCCCCTCGGACAGGGGCGAGCAGTACTTC.

The CDR3 reads CASLGSPQETQYF. The CDR3 nucleotides read TGTGCCAGCCTTGGCAGTCCCCAAGAGACCCAGTACTTC. The chain employs TRBV6-5 and TRBJ2-5, with D uncertain. V dropped 8 bases and J dropped 1 base, with 11 bases sitting between them. The CDR3 is 13 residues long. Germline values: CDR1 MNHEY, CDR2 SVGAGI.

This clone occurred once. The chain has TRBV10-2 and TRBJ1-6; 8 bases align to TRBD1. The CDR3 extends over 16 amino acids. Trimming took 2 bases from V and 6 from J; bases not matched to a gene: 6. The germline gives CDR1 WSHSY, CDR2 SAAADI. The CDR3 region has the DNA TGCGCCAGCAGTGAGATGGGACAGGTCGTTAATTCACCCCTCCACTTT. It translates to CASSEMGQVVNSPLHF.

This chain connects TRBV18 to TRBJ1-3, with TRBD1 matching over 7 bases. The germline V gene has CDR1 KGHSH and CDR2 LQKENI. The CDR3 contains 15 residues. With V trimmed by 3 bases and J by 0 bases, 2 bases remained unmatched. This CDR3 reads CASSPRDSSGNTIYF. DNA for the CDR3: TGTGCCAGCTCACCGAGGGACAGCTCTGGAAACACCATATATTTT.

The chain has TRBV19 and TRBJ1-5; D might be TRBD1 (5 bases). The V gene lost 7 bases and the J gene lost 3 bases, with 10 bases spanning the gap. This CDR3 contains 13 residues. CDR1 and CDR2 (germline): LNHDA, SQIVND (reference sequence). CDR3 nucleotide sequence: TGTGCCAGTAACCTGGGACTCAATCAGCCCCAGCATTTT. Its translation: CASNLGLNQPQHF.

This rearrangement joins TRBV28 to TRBJ1-6, with 8 positions matching TRBD1. CDR1 and CDR2 (germline): MDHEN, SYDVKM. This CDR3 is built from 15 residues. After removal of 5 bases from V and 4 bases from J, the junction contained 4 bases not matched to a gene. For the CDR3, the DNA is TGTGCCAGCAGTCTAGGGGACAGGTATAATTCACCCCTCCACTTT. Protein sequence: CASSLGDRYNSPLHF.

The rearrangement joins TRBV2 to TRBJ2-3; 13 nucleotides match TRBD2. V dropped 4 bases and J dropped 0; count of bases not matched to a gene: 13. The CDR3 has 20 residues. Germline V gene sequence: CDR1 SNHLY, CDR2 FYNNEI. The CDR3 protein is CASSVWLGLAGATSTDTQYF. The CDR3 DNA reads as TGTGCCAGCAGTGTCTGGTTAGGACTAGCGGGGGCAACTAGCACAGATACGCAGTATTTT.

The chain couples TRBV13 to TRBJ2-7; possible D gene TRBD2, 5 bases. The CDR3 has 15 amino acids. Germline CDR1 reads PRHDT; CDR2 reads FYEKMQ (reference sequence). Trimming stripped 3 bases from V and 0 bases from J, with 12 bases between. DNA for the CDR3: TGTGCCAGCAGCTTTGGCGGGTCAAGCTCCTACGAGCAGTACTTC. Translation gives CASSFGGSSSYEQYF.

This chain links TRBV5-1 with TRBJ2-7, with TRBD1 matching 9 bases. V gave up 0 bases and J gave up 5 bases; unmatched junction bases: 3. CDR1 SGHRS and CDR2 YFSETQ come from the germline V gene. The CDR3 sequence is 14 residues long. Here the CDR3 reads CASSLGDRGNEQYF. For the CDR3, the DNA is TGCGCCAGCAGCTTGGGAGACAGGGGGAACGAGCAGTACTTC.

The rearrangement joins TRBV10-3 to TRBJ2-2, with 10 bases aligning to TRBD2. J lost 1 base, V lost 6 bases, and 5 bases had no gene match. The germline V gene encodes CDR1 ENHRY and CDR2 SYGVKD. The CDR3 spans 16 residues. CDR3 DNA: TGTGCCATCAGAGAAAGCGGGAGGGGGAACACCGGGGAGCTGTTTTTT. Amino acids: CAIRESGRGNTGELFF.

In regard to this clone: One junction end disagrees with the germline gene, perhaps due to a read error. This CDR3 is CASSIDRAQGTQYF. The CDR3 DNA reads as TGTGCCAGTAGCATAGACAGGGCGCAGGGTACGCAGTATTTT. This chain links TRBV19 with TRBJ2-3, with 7 nucleotides matching TRBD1. The length of the CDR3 is 14 residues. Germline CDR1 is LNHDA and CDR2 is SQIVND (reference sequence). Based on the CDR3 plus reference TRBV19 and TRBJ2-3, the full variable domain is DGGITQSPKYLFRKEGQNVTLSCEQNLNHDAMYWYRQDPGQGLRLIYYSQIVNDFQKGDIAEGYSVSREKKESFPLTVTSAQKNPTAFYLCASSIDRAQGTQYFGPGTRLTVL.

The V call is TRBV2, the J call TRBJ1-1; D might be TRBD1 (5 bases). The V and J ends lost 4 bases and 5 bases respectively, with 11 bases between them. The CDR3 totals 13 residues. Germline CDR1 reads SNHLY; CDR2 reads FYNNEI. Here the CDR3 DNA reads TGTGCCAGCAGTGGGCCGGGGGTAACTGAAGCTTTCTTT. It yields the protein CASSGPGVTEAFF.

V usage is TRBV5-8 and J usage is TRBJ1-6; the D is unclear. Germline-derived CDR1 and CDR2 are SGHTS and YDEGEE. V was shortened by 2 bases and J by 0 bases, with 6 bases between the two germline ends. The CDR3 totals 15 residues. The CDR3: CASSFLSSYNSPLHF. As DNA, the CDR3 is TGTGCCAGCAGCTTTCTTAGCTCCTATAATTCACCCCTCCACTTT.

The chain recombines TRBV19 with TRBJ1-1, with 7 bases matching TRBD1. Trimming cost V 5 bases and J 0 bases; bases outside gene matches: 6. Germline V gene data show CDR1 as LNHDA and CDR2 as SQIVND (reference sequence). The CDR3 totals 15 residues. The CDR3 spells CASSFGQVMNTEAFF. CDR3 coding DNA: TGTGCCAGTAGTTTTGGACAGGTCATGAACACTGAAGCTTTCTTT.

This rearrangement joins TRBV6-5 to TRBJ1-6, with D uncertain. The V end lost 6 bases, the J end lost 0 bases, and 6 bases lay between the germline ends. CDR1 and CDR2 (germline): MNHEY, SVGAGI. The CDR3 totals 14 residues. The CDR3 bases are TGTGCCAGCAGGCCTAGCTCCTATAATTCACCCCTCCACTTT. Amino acids: CASRPSSYNSPLHF.

The chain combines TRBV7-9 with TRBJ2-7, with D maybe TRBD1 (6 bases). The V and J ends lost 1 base and 3 bases respectively, with 7 bases between them. The V gene's germline CDR1 is SEHNR and CDR2 FQNEAQ (reference sequence). The CDR3 extends over 13 amino acids. The CDR3 nucleotides read TGTGCCAGCAGCTTAGAGGGGGTCTACGAGCAGTACTTC. Translating gives CASSLEGVYEQYF.

This chain connects TRBV2 to TRBJ2-1; tentative D call: TRBD2 (6 bases). V was shortened by 3 bases and J by 9 bases, with 18 bases between the two germline ends. The germline V gene has CDR1 SNHLY and CDR2 FYNNEI. This CDR3 spans 15 amino acids. The CDR3 is CASSESTPGRGEQFF. The CDR3 DNA reads as TGTGCCAGCAGTGAGAGTACTCCGGGGCGGGGTGAGCAGTTCTTC.

The chain links TRBV6-5 to TRBJ2-3, with 9 bases that match TRBD1. The germline gives CDR1 MNHEY, CDR2 SVGAGI. After removal of 7 bases from V and 3 bases from J, the junction contained 5 bases not matched to a gene. The CDR3 runs to 14 residues. As DNA, the CDR3 is TGTGCCAGCACCCGAGGACAGGGGACAGATACGCAGTATTTT. Translation: CASTRGQGTDTQYF.